Given below is one T cell receptor beta chain in context. Its specificity is unknown. The data are from a study of shared clonotypes between healthy human individuals. Findings of the study overall: Read depth was anticipated to influence clonotype sharing among donors.

The repertoire was sequenced with immunoSEQ multiplex PCR; TCRdb's copy has only in-frame clones and lacks some. Of about 2.1 million clones in the sample, roughly 91% were seen once. The CDR3 has 14 residues. V was trimmed by 5 bases and J by 16 bases, leaving 21 bases between them. Germline V gene lookup returns CDR1 SEHNR and CDR2 FQNEAQ (reference sequence). Naive CD8 cells were CD45RO-negative, positively selected for CCR7, excluding terminally differentiated effector memory CD45RA+ cells. This receptor was obtained from a man younger than 35 in good health. Some clones in this sample may be carry-over from other donors' samples. The chain is built from TRBV7-9 and TRBJ1-6, with D maybe TRBD1 (5 bases). The source material was naive CD8+ T cells from PBMCs. Here the CDR3 reads CASSLPDKQLSLHF. CDR3 bases: TGTGCCAGCAGCCTCCCGGACAAGCAGCTATCTCTCCACTTT.